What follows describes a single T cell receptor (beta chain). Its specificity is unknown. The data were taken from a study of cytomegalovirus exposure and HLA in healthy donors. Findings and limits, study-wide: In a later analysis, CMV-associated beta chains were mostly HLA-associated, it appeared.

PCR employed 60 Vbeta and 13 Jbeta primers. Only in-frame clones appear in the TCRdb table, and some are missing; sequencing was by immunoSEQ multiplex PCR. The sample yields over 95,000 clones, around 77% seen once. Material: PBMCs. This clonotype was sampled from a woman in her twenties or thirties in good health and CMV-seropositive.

CDR3 region: CATSRDRPSGGAWDTQYF. The CDR3 DNA is TGTGCCACCAGCAGAGATCGACCCAGCGGGGGGGCCTGGGATACGCAGTATTTT. The V and J genes are TRBV15 and TRBJ2-3; 10 nucleotides agree with TRBD2. Per the germline V gene, CDR1 is LNHNV and CDR2 is YYDKDF (reference sequence). The V segment lost 0 bases and the J segment 6 bases; nucleotides outside the gene matches: 12. The CDR3 is 18 amino acids.